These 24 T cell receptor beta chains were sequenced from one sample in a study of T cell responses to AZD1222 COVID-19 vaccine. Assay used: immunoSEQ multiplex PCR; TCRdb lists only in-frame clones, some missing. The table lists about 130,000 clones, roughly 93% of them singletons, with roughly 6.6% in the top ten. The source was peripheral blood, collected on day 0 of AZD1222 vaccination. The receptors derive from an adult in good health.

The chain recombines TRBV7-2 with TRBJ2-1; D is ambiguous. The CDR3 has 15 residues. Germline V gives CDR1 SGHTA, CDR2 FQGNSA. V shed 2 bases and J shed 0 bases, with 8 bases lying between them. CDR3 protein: CASSLIHSSYNEQFF. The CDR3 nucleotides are TGTGCCAGCAGCTTAATACACAGCTCCTACAATGAGCAGTTCTTC.

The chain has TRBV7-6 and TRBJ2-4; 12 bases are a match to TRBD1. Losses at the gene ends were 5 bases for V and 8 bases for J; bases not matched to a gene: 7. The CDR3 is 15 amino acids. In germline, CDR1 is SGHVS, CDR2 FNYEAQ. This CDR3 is CASSPGTGGIYIQYF. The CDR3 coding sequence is TGTGCCAGCAGCCCCGGGACAGGGGGCATCTACATTCAGTACTTC.

CDR3 protein: CASTHRASGLSTDTQYF. CDR3 nucleotide sequence: TGTGCCAGCACCCACCGAGCTAGCGGACTTAGCACAGATACGCAGTATTTT. V and J are TRBV28 and TRBJ2-3; 7 positions agree with TRBD2. V dropped 7 bases and J dropped 0; count of bases not matched to a gene: 13. Per the germline V gene, CDR1 is MDHEN and CDR2 is SYDVKM. The CDR3 covers 17 residues.

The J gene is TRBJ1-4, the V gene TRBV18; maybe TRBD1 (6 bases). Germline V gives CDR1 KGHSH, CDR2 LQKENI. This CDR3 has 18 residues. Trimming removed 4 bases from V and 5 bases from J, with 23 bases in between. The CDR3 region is CASSRKGDTTTLNEKLFF. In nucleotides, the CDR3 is TGTGCCAGCTCACGCAAGGGGGACACCACTACTTTAAATGAAAAACTGTTTTTT.

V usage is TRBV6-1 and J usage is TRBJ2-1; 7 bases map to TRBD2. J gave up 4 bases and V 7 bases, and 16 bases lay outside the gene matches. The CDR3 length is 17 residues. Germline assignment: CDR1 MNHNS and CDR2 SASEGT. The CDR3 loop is CASNDAAQRTRYNEQFF. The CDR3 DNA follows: TGTGCCAGCAATGACGCGGCTCAACGGACTAGATACAATGAGCAGTTCTTC.

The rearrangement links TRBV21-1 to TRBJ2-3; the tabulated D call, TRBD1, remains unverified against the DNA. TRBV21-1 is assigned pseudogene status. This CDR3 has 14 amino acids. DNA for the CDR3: TGTGCCAGCCTTTGGACAGGCCGCACAGATACGCAGTATTTT. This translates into CASLWTGRTDTQYF.

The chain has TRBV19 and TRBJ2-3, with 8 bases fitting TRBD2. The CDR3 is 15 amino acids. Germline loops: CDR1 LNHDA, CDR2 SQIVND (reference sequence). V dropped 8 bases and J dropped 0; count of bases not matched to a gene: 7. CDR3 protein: CASRTLAGSTDTQYF. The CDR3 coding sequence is TGTGCCAGTCGAACCTTAGCGGGAAGCACAGATACGCAGTATTTT. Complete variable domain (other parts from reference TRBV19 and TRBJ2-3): DGGITQSPKYLFRKEGQNVTLSCEQNLNHDAMYWYRQDPGQGLRLIYYSQIVNDFQKGDIAEGYSVSREKKESFPLTVTSAQKNPTAFYLCASRTLAGSTDTQYFGPGTRLTVL.

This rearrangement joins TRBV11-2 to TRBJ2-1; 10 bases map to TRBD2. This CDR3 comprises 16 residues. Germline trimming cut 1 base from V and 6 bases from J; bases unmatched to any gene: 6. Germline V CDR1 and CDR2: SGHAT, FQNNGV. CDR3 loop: CASSLGVLAGGNEQFF. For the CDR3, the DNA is TGTGCCAGCAGCTTAGGTGTCTTAGCGGGAGGCAATGAGCAGTTCTTC.

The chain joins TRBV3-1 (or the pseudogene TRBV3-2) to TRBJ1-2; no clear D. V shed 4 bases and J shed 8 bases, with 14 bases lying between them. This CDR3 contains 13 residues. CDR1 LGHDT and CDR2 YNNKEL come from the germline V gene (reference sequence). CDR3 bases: TGTGCCAGCAGCCCGCAATACCTGCTCGGCTACACCTTC. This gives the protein CASSPQYLLGYTF.

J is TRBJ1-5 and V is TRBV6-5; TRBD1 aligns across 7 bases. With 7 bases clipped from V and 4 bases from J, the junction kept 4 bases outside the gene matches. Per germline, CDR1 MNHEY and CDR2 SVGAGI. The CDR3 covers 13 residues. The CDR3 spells CASTGTDNQPQHF. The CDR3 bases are TGTGCCAGCACGGGGACAGATAATCAGCCCCAGCATTTT.

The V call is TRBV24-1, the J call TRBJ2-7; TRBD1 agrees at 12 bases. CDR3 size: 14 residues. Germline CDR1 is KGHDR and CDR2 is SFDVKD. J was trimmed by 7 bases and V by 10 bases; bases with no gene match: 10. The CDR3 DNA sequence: TGTGCCACGGCCACCGGGACAGGGGGCGATGAGCAGTACTTC. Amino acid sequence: CATATGTGGDEQYF.

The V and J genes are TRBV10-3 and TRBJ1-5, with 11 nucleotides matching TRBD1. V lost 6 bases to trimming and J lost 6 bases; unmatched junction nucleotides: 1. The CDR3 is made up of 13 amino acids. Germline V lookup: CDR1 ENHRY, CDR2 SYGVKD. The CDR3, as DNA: TGTGCCATCAGCGGACAGGGGGCTCAGCCCCAGCATTTT. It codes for CAISGQGAQPQHF.

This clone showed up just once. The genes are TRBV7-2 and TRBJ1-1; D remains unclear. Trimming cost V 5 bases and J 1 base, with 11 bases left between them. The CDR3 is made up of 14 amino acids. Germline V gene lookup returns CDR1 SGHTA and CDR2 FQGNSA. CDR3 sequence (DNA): TGTGCCAGCAGCCCGGCGGCGGGGAACACTGAAGCTTTCTTT. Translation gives CASSPAAGNTEAFF.

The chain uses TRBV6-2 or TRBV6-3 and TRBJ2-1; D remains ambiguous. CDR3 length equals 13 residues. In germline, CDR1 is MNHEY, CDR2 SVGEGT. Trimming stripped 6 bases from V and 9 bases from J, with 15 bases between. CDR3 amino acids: CASSIVGGPEQFF. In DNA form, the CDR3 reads TGTGCCAGCAGCATCGTAGGCGGCCCTGAGCAGTTCTTC.

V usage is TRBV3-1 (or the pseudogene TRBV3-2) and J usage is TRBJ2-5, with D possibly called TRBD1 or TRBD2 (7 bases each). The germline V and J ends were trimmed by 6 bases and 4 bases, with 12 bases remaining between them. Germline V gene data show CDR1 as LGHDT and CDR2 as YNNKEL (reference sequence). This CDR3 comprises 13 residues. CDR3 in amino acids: CASSQGGVETQYF. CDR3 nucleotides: TGTGCCAGCAGTCAGGGGGGGGTAGAGACCCAGTACTTC.

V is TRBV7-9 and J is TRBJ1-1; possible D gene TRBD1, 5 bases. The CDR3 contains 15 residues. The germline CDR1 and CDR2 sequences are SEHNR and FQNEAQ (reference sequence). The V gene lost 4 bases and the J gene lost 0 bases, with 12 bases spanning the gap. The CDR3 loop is CASSSSDNMNTEAFF. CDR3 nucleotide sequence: TGTGCCAGCAGCTCTTCGGACAACATGAACACTGAAGCTTTCTTT.

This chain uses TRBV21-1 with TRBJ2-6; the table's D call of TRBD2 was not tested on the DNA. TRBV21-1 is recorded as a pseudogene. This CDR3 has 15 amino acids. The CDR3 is CANTEAGPGANVLTF. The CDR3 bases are TGTGCCAACACTGAAGCGGGTCCTGGGGCCAACGTCCTGACTTTC.

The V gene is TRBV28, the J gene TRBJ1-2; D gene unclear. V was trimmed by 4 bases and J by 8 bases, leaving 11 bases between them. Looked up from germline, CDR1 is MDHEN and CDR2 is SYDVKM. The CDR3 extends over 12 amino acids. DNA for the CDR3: TGTGCCAGCAGTTCTACAGTATTCGGCTACACCTTC. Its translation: CASSSTVFGYTF.

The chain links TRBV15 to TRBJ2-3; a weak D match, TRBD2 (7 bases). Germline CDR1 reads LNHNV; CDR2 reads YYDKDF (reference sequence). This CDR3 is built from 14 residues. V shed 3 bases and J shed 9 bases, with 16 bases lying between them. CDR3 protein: CATSRGREGETQYF. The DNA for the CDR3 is TGTGCCACCAGCAGGGGGAGGGAGGGGGAGACGCAGTATTTT.

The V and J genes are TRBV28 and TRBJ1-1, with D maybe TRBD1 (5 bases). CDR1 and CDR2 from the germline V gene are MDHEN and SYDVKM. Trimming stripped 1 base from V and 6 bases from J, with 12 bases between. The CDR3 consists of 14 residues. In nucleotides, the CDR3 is TGTGCCAGCAGTTTATCCGGGGCCTACTCTGAAGCTTTCTTT. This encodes CASSLSGAYSEAFF.

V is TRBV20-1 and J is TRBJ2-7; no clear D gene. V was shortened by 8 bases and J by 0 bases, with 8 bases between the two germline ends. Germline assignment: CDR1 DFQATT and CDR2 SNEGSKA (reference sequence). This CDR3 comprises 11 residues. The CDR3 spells CSTGPSYEQYF. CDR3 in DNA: TGCAGTACCGGGCCCTCCTACGAGCAGTACTTC.

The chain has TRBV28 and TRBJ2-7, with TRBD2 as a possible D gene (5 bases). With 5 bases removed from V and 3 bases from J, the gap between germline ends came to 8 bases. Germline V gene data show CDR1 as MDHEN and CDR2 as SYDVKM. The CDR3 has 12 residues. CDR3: CASSLALYEQYF. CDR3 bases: TGTGCCAGCAGTCTAGCCCTCTACGAGCAGTACTTC.

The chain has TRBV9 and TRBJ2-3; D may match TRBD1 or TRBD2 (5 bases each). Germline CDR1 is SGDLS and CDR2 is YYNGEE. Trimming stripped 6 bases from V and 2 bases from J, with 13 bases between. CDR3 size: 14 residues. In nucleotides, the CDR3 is TGTGCCAGCACCCCGGGACCTCACACAGATACGCAGTATTTT. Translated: CASTPGPHTDTQYF.

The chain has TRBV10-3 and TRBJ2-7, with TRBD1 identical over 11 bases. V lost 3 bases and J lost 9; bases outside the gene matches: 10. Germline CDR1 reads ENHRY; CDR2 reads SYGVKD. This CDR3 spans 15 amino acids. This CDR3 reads CAISDKDRGPNRQYF. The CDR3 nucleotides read TGTGCCATCAGTGATAAGGACAGGGGGCCTAATCGGCAGTACTTC.